This T cell receptor beta chain originates from a study of CD8 T cells in ankylosing spondylitis. Findings and limits, study-wide: Reports of some motif variants in reactive arthritis synovial fluid and blood predate this one. Reportedly, disease-linked clones are significantly enriched in ankylosing spondylitis patients' matched synovial fluid.

From germline, CDR1 is DFQATT and CDR2 SNEGSKA (reference sequence). The ends lost 4 bases at V and 4 bases at J; junction bases unmatched: 13. The CDR3 runs to 17 residues. TCRdb redid the calling of the 5' RACE reads with MiXCR, one entry per CDR3 protein. Found here are a few hundred thousand distinct CDR3 sequences, roughly a quarter of them singletons; the top ten hold 0.6% to 0.75%. On this clonotype itself: Its antigen remains unidentified.

The sequencing input was blood, either unsorted or a sorted T cell fraction (not recorded which). The V gene is TRBV20-1, the J gene TRBJ2-5; 12 bases are shared with TRBD2. The receptor comes from a male donor with ankylosing spondylitis or in good health (not recorded which). The CDR3 sequence is CSATTSGGPPSGETQYF. DNA for the CDR3: TGCAGTGCTACGACTAGCGGGGGTCCTCCCTCGGGAGAGACCCAGTACTTC.